This T cell receptor beta chain comes out of a study of blood T cell repertoires in COVID-19. For the study at large: Acute and convalescent COVID-19 samples came from the United States, Italy and Spain.

Method: immunoSEQ multiplex PCR; TCRdb's copy keeps in-frame clones and lacks some. The repertoire has just over 150,000 clones, 84% of them found once; the top ten carry around a tenth. This TCR came from a woman aged 50 to 65 with acute or convalescent COVID-19. Sample: peripheral blood.

CDR3 protein: CASSPPSGGANGELFF. The CDR3 DNA reads TGTGCCAGCAGCCCTCCTAGCGGGGGGGCGAACGGGGAGCTGTTTTTT. This rearrangement joins TRBV7-2 to TRBJ2-2, with 12 nucleotides matching TRBD2. Trimming removed 5 bases from V and 7 bases from J; junction bases left unmatched: 8. The CDR3 contains 16 residues. Per germline, CDR1 SGHTA and CDR2 FQGNSA.